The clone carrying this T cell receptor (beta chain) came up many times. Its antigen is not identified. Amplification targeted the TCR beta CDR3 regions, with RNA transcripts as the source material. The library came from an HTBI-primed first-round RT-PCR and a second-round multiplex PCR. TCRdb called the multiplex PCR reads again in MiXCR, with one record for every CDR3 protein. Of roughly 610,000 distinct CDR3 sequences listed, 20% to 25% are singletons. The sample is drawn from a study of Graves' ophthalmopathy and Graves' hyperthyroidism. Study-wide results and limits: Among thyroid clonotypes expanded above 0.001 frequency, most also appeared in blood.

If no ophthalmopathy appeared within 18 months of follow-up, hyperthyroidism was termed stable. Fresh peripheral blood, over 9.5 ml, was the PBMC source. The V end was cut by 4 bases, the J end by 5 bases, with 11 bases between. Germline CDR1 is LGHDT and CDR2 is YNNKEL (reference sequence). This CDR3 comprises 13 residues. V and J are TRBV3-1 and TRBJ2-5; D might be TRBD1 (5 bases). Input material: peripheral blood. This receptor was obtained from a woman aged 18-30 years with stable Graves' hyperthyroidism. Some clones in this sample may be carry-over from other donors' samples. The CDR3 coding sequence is TGTGCCAGCAGCCCCGGACATGTGGAGACCCAGTACTTC. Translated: CASSPGHVETQYF.